Listed below are T cell receptor beta chains from one sample, sequenced in a study of T cell responses to AZD1222 COVID-19 vaccine. TCRdb's copy holds only in-frame clones and misses some; the assay was immunoSEQ multiplex PCR. The repertoire holds around 88,000 clones, with over 75% as singletons. Source: peripheral blood, taken on day 0 of AZD1222 vaccination. The receptor set was obtained from an adult in good health. The CDR3 runs from the conserved cysteine through the conserved F or W. Each record gives: D gene, V gene, clone size, J gene, CDR3 protein, CDR3 DNA. A D gene is named only where the DNA matches it firmly. Size is stated for part of the rows, as once, few or many counts, or as a class when the clone is expanded.

>TRBD1|TRBV7-6|NA|TRBJ1-5
CASSPGQSGNQPQHF
TGTGCCAGCAGCCCGGGACAGTCGGGCAATCAGCCCCAGCATTTT
>NA|TRBV5-1|NA|TRBJ2-7
CASSLTQAADEQYF
TGCGCCAGCAGCTTAACACAGGCGGCGGACGAGCAGTACTTC
>TRBD1|TRBV30|NA|TRBJ1-2
CAWSASWDRGSYGYTF
TGTGCCTGGAGTGCCTCCTGGGACAGGGGTTCTTATGGCTACACCTTC
>NA|TRBV6-6|NA|TRBJ2-1
CASSYWGNWQFF
TGTGCCAGCAGTTACTGGGGAAATTGGCAGTTCTTC
>NA|TRBV7-5|few|TRBJ2-5
CARSLNRPAPETQYF
TGTGCCAGAAGCTTAAACCGTCCCGCCCCAGAGACCCAGTACTTC
>TRBD2|TRBV5-1|once|TRBJ2-7
CASSLHFSGRSSSYEQYF
TGCGCCAGCAGCTTGCATTTTAGCGGGAGGTCTAGCTCCTACGAGCAGTACTTC
>NA|TRBV27|NA|TRBJ1-5
CASRPGYSNQPQHF
TGTGCCAGCAGACCGGGCTATAGCAATCAGCCCCAGCATTTT
>NA|TRBV12-3/TRBV12-4|NA|TRBJ1-2
CASTKVTGGYTF
TGTGCCAGCACCAAGGTAACAGGAGGCTACACCTTC
>NA|TRBV30|NA|TRBJ1-3
CAWRGSHGNTIYF
TGTGCCTGGAGGGGGAGCCACGGAAACACCATATATTTT
>NA|TRBV19|NA|TRBJ1-3
CASSALPQVYSGNTIYF
TGTGCCAGTAGTGCCCTCCCACAGGTATACTCTGGAAACACCATATATTTT
>NA|TRBV27|once|TRBJ1-5
CASSRGSNQPQHF
TGTGCCAGCAGCCGGGGCAGCAATCAGCCCCAGCATTTT
>NA|TRBV28|NA|TRBJ2-1
CASVTRLLGRGEQFF
TGTGCCAGCGTTACCCGACTGCTGGGACGGGGAGAGCAGTTCTTC
>TRBD1|TRBV2|NA|TRBJ1-2
CASSEVGPGGYGYTF
TGTGCCAGCAGTGAAGTTGGTCCAGGGGGCTATGGCTACACCTTC
>TRBD1|TRBV6-2/TRBV6-3|NA|TRBJ2-7
CASSFTPGQGRYEQYF
TGTGCCAGCAGTTTTACTCCGGGACAGGGTCGCTACGAGCAGTACTTC
>TRBD1|TRBV5-6|NA|TRBJ1-6
CASRQIQGLGYSPLHF
TGTGCCAGCAGACAGATACAGGGGCTAGGGTATTCACCCCTCCACTTT
>NA|TRBV21-1|NA|TRBJ2-7
CASSKENNGTGGEDEQYF
TGTGCCAGCAGCAAAGAAAACAATGGGACAGGGGGCGAAGACGAGCAGTACTTC
>NA|TRBV6-5|NA|TRBJ2-7
CASSLGTTGSYEQYF
TGTGCCAGCAGCCTCGGGACAACAGGCTCCTACGAGCAGTACTTC
>NA|TRBV19|few|TRBJ1-5
CASSRRGGNQPQHF
TGTGCCAGTAGTCGTCGGGGAGGCAATCAGCCCCAGCATTTT
>NA|TRBV7-8|NA|TRBJ2-3
CASSRRRTDTQYF
TGTGCCAGCAGTCGCCGGCGAACAGATACGCAGTATTTT
>NA|TRBV4-1|NA|TRBJ2-3
CASSQDGRQISTDTQYF
TGCGCCAGCAGCCAAGATGGGAGGCAGATTAGCACAGATACGCAGTATTTT
>TRBD1|TRBV19|NA|TRBJ1-1
CASTQIWTGGNTEAFF
TGTGCCAGTACCCAGATATGGACAGGGGGCAACACTGAAGCTTTCTTT
>TRBD1|TRBV5-4|NA|TRBJ1-3
CASSGRDRDRNTIYF
TGTGCCAGCAGCGGCCGGGACAGGGACAGAAACACCATATATTTT
>TRBD2|TRBV27|NA|TRBJ2-1
CASSPARTSGRDEQFF
TGTGCCAGCAGTCCAGCCCGGACTAGCGGGAGAGATGAGCAGTTCTTC
>TRBD2|TRBV5-4|NA|TRBJ2-1
CASSTGRTSGSYEQFF
TGTGCCAGCAGCACCGGACGGACTAGCGGGAGCTATGAGCAGTTCTTC
>TRBD1|TRBV6-2/TRBV6-3|few|TRBJ1-4
CASSGPYDRDSEKLFF
TGTGCCAGCAGTGGCCCTTACGACAGGGACAGTGAAAAACTGTTTTTT
>NA|TRBV5-4|NA|TRBJ2-1
CASSTLQGSLGNEQFF
TGTGCCAGCAGCACCCTTCAGGGGTCCTTAGGGAATGAGCAGTTCTTC
>TRBD2|TRBV11-3|NA|TRBJ2-7
CASSSKSSGSPHEQYF
TGTGCCAGCAGCTCAAAAAGCAGCGGGAGCCCCCACGAGCAGTACTTC
>TRBD1|TRBV7-2|NA|TRBJ1-2
CASSTTATGVNYGYTF
TGTGCCAGCAGCACCACGGCGACAGGGGTAAACTATGGCTACACCTTC
>NA|TRBV29-1|NA|TRBJ2-3
CSAYVDTQYF
TGCAGCGCTTATGTAGATACGCAGTATTTT
>NA|TRBV19|NA|TRBJ1-1
CASSISSRGEYTEAFF
TGTGCCAGTAGTATATCTTCGAGGGGAGAGTACACTGAAGCTTTCTTT
>NA|TRBV6-5|NA|TRBJ2-7
CASSYNNREPPYEQYF
TGTGCCAGCAGTTACAATAACCGGGAGCCCCCCTACGAGCAGTACTTC
>TRBD1|TRBV27|NA|TRBJ2-2
CASRLRESRDRVTGELFF
TGTGCCAGCAGGTTAAGGGAGAGCCGGGACAGGGTTACCGGGGAGCTGTTTTTT